Listed here are 9 T cell receptor beta chains from one sample, sequenced in a study of blood T cells in healthy people across ages. The authors ran a second PCR of about 6 to 11 cycles using a sample-barcoded 5' primer and a J-beta primer mix. TCRdb ran MiXCR on the 5' RACE reads and lists one entry per CDR3 protein. Of roughly 730,000 distinct CDR3 sequences listed, roughly three fifths were seen once; the top ten hold under 30%. The material sequenced was blood. These TCRs come from a man aged 40-49 years in good health.

About this clonotype itself: Germline is not matched at one junction end, which may reflect a read error. V usage is TRBV7-9 and J usage is TRBJ2-3; D gene unclear. The CDR3 is 12 amino acids. Germline loops: CDR1 SEHNR, CDR2 FQNEAQ (reference sequence). The CDR3: CTSSLSTDTQYF. The CDR3 region has the DNA TGTACCAGCAGCCTAAGCACAGATACGCAGTATTTT.

The V gene is TRBV29-1, the J gene TRBJ2-3; possible D gene TRBD2, 6 bases. Trimming shortened V by 8 bases and J by 4 bases, and 7 bases separated the two germline ends. CDR3 size: 10 residues. Germline V gene sequence: CDR1 SQVTM, CDR2 ANQGSEA. The CDR3 protein is CSRRADTQYF. Written as DNA, the CDR3 is TGCAGCAGGAGGGCAGATACGCAGTATTTT.

This clonotype showed up just a few times. V usage is TRBV9 and J usage is TRBJ2-7; 7 bases map to TRBD1. CDR3 length equals 15 residues. With 4 bases clipped from V and 3 bases from J, the junction kept 10 bases outside the gene matches. Germline V gene sequence: CDR1 SGDLS, CDR2 YYNGEE. The CDR3 DNA follows: TGTGCCAGCAGCTCCACCGGGACAGAGTACTACGAGCAGTACTTC. This translates into CASSSTGTEYYEQYF.

This chain connects TRBV10-3 to TRBJ2-5; D possibly corresponds to TRBD2 (5 bases). V was clipped by 10 bases and J by 5 bases, with 20 bases between them. This CDR3 has 14 amino acids. Germline CDR1 and CDR2: ENHRY and SYGVKD. CDR3 loop: CASRADNGVETQYF. The CDR3 bases are TGTGCCAGCAGAGCGGATAACGGGGTGGAGACCCAGTACTTC.

The rearrangement joins TRBV3-1 to TRBJ2-1, with D unclear. The V gene's germline CDR1 is LGHDT and CDR2 YNNKEL (reference sequence). With 0 bases removed from V and 10 bases from J, the gap between germline ends came to 10 bases. The CDR3 is made up of 13 amino acids. In DNA, the CDR3 is TGTGCCAGCAGCCAAGATCGATTCTCCGAGCAGTTCTTC. Translated: CASSQDRFSEQFF.

In the case of this clonotype: The junction and the germline gene differ at one end; a read error may be behind it. The J gene is TRBJ2-3, the V gene TRBV12-3 or TRBV12-4; 9 nucleotides line up with TRBD2. The CDR3 consists of 15 residues. In DNA form, the CDR3 reads TGTGCCAGCAGCCTGGCGGGGGGGAGCGCAGATGCGCAGTATTTT. Encoded protein: CASSLAGGSADAQYF.

In this sample, this clonotype turned up once. The genes are TRBV4-1 and TRBJ1-2; D call uncertain. The germline CDR1 and CDR2 sequences are MGHRA and YSYEKL. Trimming cost V 0 bases and J 2 bases, with 10 bases left between them. The CDR3 covers 15 residues. The DNA for the CDR3 is TGCGCCAGCAGCCAAGATAGGCAGAGAAACTATGGCTACACCTTC. Translation: CASSQDRQRNYGYTF.

This chain links TRBV28 with TRBJ2-6, with D unresolved. CDR3 length: 13 residues. CDR1 is MDHEN and CDR2 is SYDVKM in the germline V gene. Trimming removed 10 bases from V and 1 base from J, with 8 bases in between. The CDR3 loop reads CAIGISGANVLTF. The CDR3, as DNA: TGTGCCATCGGTATATCTGGGGCCAACGTCCTGACTTTC.

This clonotype has more than one count but fewer than ten. This chain uses TRBV28 with TRBJ2-1; a weak D match, TRBD2 (5 bases). The CDR3 is 14 amino acids. Germline values: CDR1 MDHEN, CDR2 SYDVKM. Trimming stripped 3 bases from V and 8 bases from J, with 14 bases between. CDR3 DNA: TGTGCCAGCAGTTTTCCCCCGACTAAACATGAGCAGTTCTTC. It specifies CASSFPPTKHEQFF.